Following are 5 T cell receptor beta chains from one sample sequenced in a study of T cell responses to AZD1222 COVID-19 vaccine. Method: immunoSEQ multiplex PCR; TCRdb's copy keeps in-frame clones and lacks some. The sample shows tens of thousands of clones, 70% to 90% of them seen only once. The input for sequencing was peripheral blood, taken 28 days after the second AZD1222 dose. These TCRs come from an adult who received the AZD1222 COVID-19 vaccine.

Only a few counts were recorded for this clone. CDR3 sequence reads: CATERGFGYGYTF. CDR3 bases: TGTGCCACCGAAAGGGGGTTTGGCTATGGCTACACCTTC. The chain employs TRBV10-3 and TRBJ1-2; TRBD1 is a possible D gene (6 bases). Germline CDR1 is ENHRY and CDR2 is SYGVKD. The ends were cut back, 10 bases at V and 4 bases at J, with 16 bases in the middle. This CDR3 has 13 residues.

The rearrangement uses TRBV5-1 and TRBJ2-5, with a possible D match to TRBD2 (6 bases). Trimming shortened V by 0 bases and J by 4 bases, and 13 bases separated the two germline ends. The CDR3 is 15 residues long. The germline V gene has CDR1 SGHRS and CDR2 YFSETQ. The CDR3 spells CASSLAPSVGETQYF. In DNA, the CDR3 is TGCGCCAGCAGCTTGGCTCCTAGCGTGGGAGAGACCCAGTACTTC.

V gene TRBV5-4 combines with J gene TRBJ1-2; 8 bases align to TRBD1. V shed 4 bases, J shed 5 bases, and the junction held 4 bases outside the gene matches. The CDR3 consists of 13 residues. Germline CDR1 is SGHNT and CDR2 is YYREEE (reference sequence). CDR3 in DNA: TGTGCCAGCAGCGGGACAGGTCTATATGGCTACACCTTC. Its translation: CASSGTGLYGYTF.

CDR3 residues: CASSNGGMNTEAFF. DNA of the CDR3: TGCGCCAGCAGCAATGGGGGGATGAACACTGAAGCTTTCTTT. The rearrangement joins TRBV5-1 to TRBJ1-1, with D tentatively TRBD1 (5 bases). The V end lost 4 bases, the J end lost 0 bases, and 10 bases lay between the germline ends. This CDR3 region has 14 residues. Germline loops: CDR1 SGHRS, CDR2 YFSETQ.

This chain connects TRBV5-4 to TRBJ2-5, with a weak D call TRBD2 (5 bases). Between the trimmed V and J ends, which lost 0 bases and 5 bases, there was a span of 8 bases. Germline V CDR1 and CDR2: SGHNT, YYREEE (reference sequence). CDR3 length equals 13 residues. The CDR3 nucleotides read TGTGCCAGCAGCTTGGGACTAATGGAGACCCAGTACTTC. This gives the protein CASSLGLMETQYF.